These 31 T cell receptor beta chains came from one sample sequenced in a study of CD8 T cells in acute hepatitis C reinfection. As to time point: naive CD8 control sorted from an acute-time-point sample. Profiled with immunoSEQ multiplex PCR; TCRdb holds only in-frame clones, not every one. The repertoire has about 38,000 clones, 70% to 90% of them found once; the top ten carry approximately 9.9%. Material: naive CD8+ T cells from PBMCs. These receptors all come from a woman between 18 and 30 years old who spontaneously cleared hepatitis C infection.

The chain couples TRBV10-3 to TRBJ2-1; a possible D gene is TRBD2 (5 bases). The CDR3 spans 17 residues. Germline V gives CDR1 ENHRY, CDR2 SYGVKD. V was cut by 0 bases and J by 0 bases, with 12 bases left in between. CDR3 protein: CAISESRSGASYNEQFF. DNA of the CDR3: TGTGCCATCAGTGAGTCAAGAAGCGGCGCCTCCTACAATGAGCAGTTCTTC.

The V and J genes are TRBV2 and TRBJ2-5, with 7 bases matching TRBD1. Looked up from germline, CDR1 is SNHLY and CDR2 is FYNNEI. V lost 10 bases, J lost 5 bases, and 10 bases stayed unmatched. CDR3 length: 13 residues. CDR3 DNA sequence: TGTGCCACCCGGGGCAGGGGGATGGAGACCCAGTACTTC. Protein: CATRGRGMETQYF.

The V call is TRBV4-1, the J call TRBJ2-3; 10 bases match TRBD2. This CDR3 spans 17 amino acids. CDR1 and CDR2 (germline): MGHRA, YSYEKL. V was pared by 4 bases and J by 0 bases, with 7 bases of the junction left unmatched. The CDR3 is CASSLRLAGTSTDTQYF. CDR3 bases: TGCGCCAGCAGCCTTCGACTAGCGGGTACCAGCACAGATACGCAGTATTTT.

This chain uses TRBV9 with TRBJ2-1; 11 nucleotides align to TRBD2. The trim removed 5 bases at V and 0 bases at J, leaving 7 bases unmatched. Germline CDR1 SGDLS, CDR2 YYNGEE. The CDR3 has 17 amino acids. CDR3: CASSATGTSGSYNEQFF. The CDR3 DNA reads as TGTGCCAGCAGTGCCACCGGGACTAGCGGCTCCTACAATGAGCAGTTCTTC.

For the CDR3, the DNA is TGTGCCAGCAGCGCCACAGGGACCAGCTCCTACGAGCAGTACTTC. As protein: CASSATGTSSYEQYF. This rearrangement joins TRBV7-9 to TRBJ2-7; possible D gene TRBD1, 6 bases. Germline lookup yields CDR1 SEHNR and CDR2 FQNEAQ (reference sequence). Trimming cost V 5 bases and J 0 bases, with 14 bases left between them. The CDR3 consists of 15 residues.

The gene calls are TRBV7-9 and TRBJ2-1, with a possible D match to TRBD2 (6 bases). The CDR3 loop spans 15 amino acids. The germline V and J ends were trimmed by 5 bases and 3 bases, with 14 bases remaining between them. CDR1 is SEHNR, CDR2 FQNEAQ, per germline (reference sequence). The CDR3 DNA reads TGTGCCAGCAGCGATCGGGAGAGCATCTACAATGAGCAGTTCTTC. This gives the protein CASSDRESIYNEQFF.

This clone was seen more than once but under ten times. Here the CDR3 reads CASPSTGLYGYTF. CDR3 coding DNA: TGTGCCAGCCCATCGACAGGCCTCTATGGCTACACCTTC. The V and J genes are TRBV2 and TRBJ1-2, with a possible D match to TRBD1 (6 bases). The CDR3 is 13 residues long. V was trimmed by 8 bases and J by 4 bases, leaving 14 bases between them. The V gene's germline CDR1 is SNHLY and CDR2 FYNNEI.

The CDR3 loop reads CASSFRATHVLQTQYF. CDR3 DNA: TGTGCCAGCAGCTTCAGGGCTACCCACGTTTTGCAGACCCAGTACTTC. The chain is built from TRBV7-9 and TRBJ2-5; D is possibly TRBD1 (5 bases). Germline V gene lookup returns CDR1 SEHNR and CDR2 FQNEAQ (reference sequence). CDR3 length: 16 amino acids. Trimming shortened V by 3 bases and J by 6 bases, and 20 bases separated the two germline ends. The entire variable domain, with the rest obtained from reference TRBV7-9 and TRBJ2-5, is as follows: DTGVSQNPRHKITKRGQNVTFRCDPISEHNRLYWYRQTLGQGPEFLTYFQNEAQLEKSRLLSDRFSAERPKGSFSTLEIQRTEQGDSAMYLCASSFRATHVLQTQYFGPGTRLLVL.

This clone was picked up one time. Written as DNA, the CDR3 is TGTGCCAGTATCCCCCGGACCGGAAGCAATCAGCCCCAGCATTTT. Protein product: CASIPRTGSNQPQHF. The rearrangement joins TRBV19 to TRBJ1-5; unclear D gene. V was pared by 7 bases and J by 1 base, with 14 bases between. CDR3 size: 15 residues. Germline CDR1 reads LNHDA; CDR2 reads SQIVND (reference sequence).

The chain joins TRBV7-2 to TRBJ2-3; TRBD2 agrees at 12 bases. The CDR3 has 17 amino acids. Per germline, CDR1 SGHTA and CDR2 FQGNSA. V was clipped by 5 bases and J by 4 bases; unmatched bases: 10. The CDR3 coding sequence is TGTGCCAGCAGCGGGGGTTCTAGCGGGAGGGCCCCAGATACGCAGTATTTT. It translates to CASSGGSSGRAPDTQYF. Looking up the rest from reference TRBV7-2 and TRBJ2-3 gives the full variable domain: GAGVSQSPSNKVTEKGKDVELRCDPISGHTALYWYRQSLGQGLEFLIYFQGNSAPDKSGLPSDRFSAERTGGSVSTLTIQRTQQEDSAVYLCASSGGSSGRAPDTQYFGPGTRLTVL.

CDR3 sequence: CASGTGGASGGYTF. The CDR3 DNA follows: TGTGCCAGCGGGACAGGGGGCGCGTCTGGTGGCTACACCTTC. The chain has TRBV25-1 and TRBJ1-2, with 12 bases matching TRBD1. CDR3 length: 14 amino acids. After removal of 8 bases from V and 7 bases from J, the junction contained 8 bases not matched to a gene. The V gene's germline CDR1 is MGHDK and CDR2 SYGVNS.

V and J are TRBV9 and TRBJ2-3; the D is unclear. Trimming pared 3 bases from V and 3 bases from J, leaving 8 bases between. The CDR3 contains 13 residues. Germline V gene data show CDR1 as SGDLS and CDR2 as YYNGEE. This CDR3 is CASSAPRTDTQYF. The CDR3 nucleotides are TGTGCCAGCAGCGCCCCTCGAACAGATACGCAGTATTTT.

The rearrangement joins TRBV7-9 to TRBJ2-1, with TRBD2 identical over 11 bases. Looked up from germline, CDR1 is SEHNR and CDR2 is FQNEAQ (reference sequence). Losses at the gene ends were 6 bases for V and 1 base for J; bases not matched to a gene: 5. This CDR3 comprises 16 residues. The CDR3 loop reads CASSLIAGGSYNEQFF. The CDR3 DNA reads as TGTGCCAGCAGTTTAATAGCGGGAGGGTCCTACAATGAGCAGTTCTTC.

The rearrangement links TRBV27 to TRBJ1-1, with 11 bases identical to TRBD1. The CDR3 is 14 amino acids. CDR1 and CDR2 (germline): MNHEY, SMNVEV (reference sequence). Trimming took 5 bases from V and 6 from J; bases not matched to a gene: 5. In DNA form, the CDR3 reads TGTGCCAGCAGTCTCCGGACAGGGGGCTCTGAAGCTTTCTTT. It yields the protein CASSLRTGGSEAFF.

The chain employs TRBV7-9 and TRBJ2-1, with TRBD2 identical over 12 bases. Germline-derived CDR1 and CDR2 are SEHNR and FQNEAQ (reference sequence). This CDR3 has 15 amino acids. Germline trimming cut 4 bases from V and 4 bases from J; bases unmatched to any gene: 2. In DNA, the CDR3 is TGTGCCAGCAGCTCGGGACTAGCGGGTTACAATGAGCAGTTCTTC. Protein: CASSSGLAGYNEQFF.

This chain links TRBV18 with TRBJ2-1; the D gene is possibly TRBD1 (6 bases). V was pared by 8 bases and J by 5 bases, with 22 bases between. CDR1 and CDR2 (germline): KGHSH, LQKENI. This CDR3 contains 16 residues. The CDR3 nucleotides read TGTGCCAGCACGCAAACCGGGACACGGCGGAACAATGAGCAGTTCTTC. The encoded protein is CASTQTGTRRNNEQFF. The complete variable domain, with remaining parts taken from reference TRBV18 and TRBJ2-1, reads NAGVMQNPRHLVRRRGQEARLRCSPMKGHSHVYWYRQLPEEGLKFMVYLQKENIIDESGMPKERFSAEFPKEGPSILRIQQVVRGDSAAYFCASTQTGTRRNNEQFFGPGTRLTVL.

The CDR3 sequence is CASSDRQGRYSGEAFF. The DNA for the CDR3 is TGTGCCAGCAGTGACCGCCAGGGCCGGTATTCTGGGGAAGCTTTCTTT. The chain links TRBV25-1 to TRBJ1-1, with D perhaps TRBD1 (5 bases). The ends were cut back, 3 bases at V and 8 bases at J, with 22 bases in the middle. The germline V gene encodes CDR1 MGHDK and CDR2 SYGVNS. This CDR3 contains 16 residues.

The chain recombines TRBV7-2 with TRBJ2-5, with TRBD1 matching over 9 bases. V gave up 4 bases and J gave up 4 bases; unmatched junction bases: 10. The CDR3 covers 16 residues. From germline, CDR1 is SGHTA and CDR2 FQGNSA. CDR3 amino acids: CASSWPTGGLSETQYF. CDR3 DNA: TGTGCCAGCAGCTGGCCGACAGGGGGGTTATCAGAGACCCAGTACTTC.

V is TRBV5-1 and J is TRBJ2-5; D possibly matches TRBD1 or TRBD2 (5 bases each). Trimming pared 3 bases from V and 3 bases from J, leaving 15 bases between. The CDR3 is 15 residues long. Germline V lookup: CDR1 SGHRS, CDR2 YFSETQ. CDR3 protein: CASSSYRDGKETQYF. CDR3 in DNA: TGCGCCAGCAGCTCATACCGGGACGGAAAAGAGACCCAGTACTTC.

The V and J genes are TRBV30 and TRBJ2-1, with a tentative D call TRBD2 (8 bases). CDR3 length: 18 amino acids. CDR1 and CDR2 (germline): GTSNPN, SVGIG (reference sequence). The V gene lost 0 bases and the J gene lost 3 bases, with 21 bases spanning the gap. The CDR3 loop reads CAWSVIGGGRKYYNEQFF. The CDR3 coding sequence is TGTGCCTGGAGTGTAATAGGGGGCGGGAGGAAGTACTACAATGAGCAGTTCTTC.

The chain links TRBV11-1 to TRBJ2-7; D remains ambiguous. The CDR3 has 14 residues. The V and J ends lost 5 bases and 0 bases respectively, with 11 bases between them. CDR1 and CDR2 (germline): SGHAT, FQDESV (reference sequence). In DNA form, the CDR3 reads TGTGCCAGCAGCCCCGGGTTGATCTCCTACGAGCAGTACTTC. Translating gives CASSPGLISYEQYF.

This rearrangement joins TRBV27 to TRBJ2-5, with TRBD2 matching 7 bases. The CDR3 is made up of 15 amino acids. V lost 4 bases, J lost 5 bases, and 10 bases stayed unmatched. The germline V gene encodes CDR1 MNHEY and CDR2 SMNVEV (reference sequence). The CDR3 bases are TGTGCCAGCAGTTCGGCTAGCGGAGGAAGGGAGACCCAGTACTTC. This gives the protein CASSSASGGRETQYF.

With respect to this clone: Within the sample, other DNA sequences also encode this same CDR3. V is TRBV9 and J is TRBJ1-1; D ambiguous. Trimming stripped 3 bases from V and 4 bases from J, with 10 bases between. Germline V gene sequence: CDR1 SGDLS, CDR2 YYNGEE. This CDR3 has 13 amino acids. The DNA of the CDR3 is TGTGCCAGCAGCGAGGACGAGTTCACTGAAGCTTTCTTT. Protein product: CASSEDEFTEAFF.

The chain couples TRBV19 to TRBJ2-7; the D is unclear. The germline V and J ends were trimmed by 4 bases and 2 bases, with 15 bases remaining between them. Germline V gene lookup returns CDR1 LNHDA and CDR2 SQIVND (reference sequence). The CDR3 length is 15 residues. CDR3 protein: CASSTSPFHTYEQYF. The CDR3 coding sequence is TGTGCCAGTAGTACCTCTCCTTTCCATACCTACGAGCAGTACTTC.

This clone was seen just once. The CDR3 loop is CASSDRTGGNEKLFF. CDR3 in DNA: TGTGCCAGCAGTGACAGGACAGGAGGAAATGAAAAACTGTTTTTT. V gene TRBV27 combines with J gene TRBJ1-4; TRBD1 matches at 7 bases. This CDR3 spans 15 amino acids. CDR1 is MNHEY and CDR2 is SMNVEV in the germline V gene (reference sequence). The V and J ends lost 5 bases and 5 bases, in that order; junction bases with no gene match: 8.

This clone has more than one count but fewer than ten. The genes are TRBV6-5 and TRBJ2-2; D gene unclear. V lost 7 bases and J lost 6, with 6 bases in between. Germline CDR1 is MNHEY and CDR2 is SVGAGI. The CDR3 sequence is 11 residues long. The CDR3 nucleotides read TGTGCCAGCACATATTCCGGGGAGCTGTTTTTT. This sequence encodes CASTYSGELFF.

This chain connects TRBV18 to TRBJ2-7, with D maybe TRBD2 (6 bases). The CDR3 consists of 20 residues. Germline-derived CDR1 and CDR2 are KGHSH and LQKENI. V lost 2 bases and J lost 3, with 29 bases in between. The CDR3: CASSPSGDQGDFIGLYEQYF. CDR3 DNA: TGTGCCAGCTCACCATCGGGAGATCAAGGCGACTTCATCGGTCTCTACGAGCAGTACTTC.

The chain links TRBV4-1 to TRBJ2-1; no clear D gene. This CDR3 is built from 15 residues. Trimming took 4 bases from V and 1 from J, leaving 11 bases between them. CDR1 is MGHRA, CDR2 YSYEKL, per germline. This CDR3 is CASSPGSPSYNEQFF. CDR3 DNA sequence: TGCGCCAGCAGCCCCGGGTCTCCTTCCTACAATGAGCAGTTCTTC.

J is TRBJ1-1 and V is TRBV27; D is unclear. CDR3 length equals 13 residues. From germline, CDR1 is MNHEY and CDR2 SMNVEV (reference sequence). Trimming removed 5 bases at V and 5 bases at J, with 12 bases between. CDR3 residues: CASSARMGTEAFF. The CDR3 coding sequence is TGTGCCAGCAGTGCTCGCATGGGGACTGAAGCTTTCTTT.

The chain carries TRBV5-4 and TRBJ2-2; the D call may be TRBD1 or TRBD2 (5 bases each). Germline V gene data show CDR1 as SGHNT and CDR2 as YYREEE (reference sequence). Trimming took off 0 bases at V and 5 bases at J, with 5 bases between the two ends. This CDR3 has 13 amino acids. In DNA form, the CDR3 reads TGTGCCAGCAGCTTGGGGGGGACCGGGGAGCTGTTTTTT. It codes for CASSLGGTGELFF. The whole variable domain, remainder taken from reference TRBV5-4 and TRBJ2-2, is ETGVTQSPTHLIKTRGQQVTLRCSSQSGHNTVSWYQQALGQGPQFIFQYYREEENGRGNFPPRFSGLQFPNYSSELNVNALELDDSALYLCASSLGGTGELFFGEGSRLTVL.

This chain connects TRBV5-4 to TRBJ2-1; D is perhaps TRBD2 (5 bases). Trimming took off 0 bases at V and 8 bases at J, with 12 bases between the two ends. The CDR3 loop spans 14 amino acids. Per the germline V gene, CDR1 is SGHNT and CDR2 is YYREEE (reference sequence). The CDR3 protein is CASSLDSPSHEQFF. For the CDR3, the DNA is TGTGCCAGCAGCTTGGATTCGCCTAGCCATGAGCAGTTCTTC.